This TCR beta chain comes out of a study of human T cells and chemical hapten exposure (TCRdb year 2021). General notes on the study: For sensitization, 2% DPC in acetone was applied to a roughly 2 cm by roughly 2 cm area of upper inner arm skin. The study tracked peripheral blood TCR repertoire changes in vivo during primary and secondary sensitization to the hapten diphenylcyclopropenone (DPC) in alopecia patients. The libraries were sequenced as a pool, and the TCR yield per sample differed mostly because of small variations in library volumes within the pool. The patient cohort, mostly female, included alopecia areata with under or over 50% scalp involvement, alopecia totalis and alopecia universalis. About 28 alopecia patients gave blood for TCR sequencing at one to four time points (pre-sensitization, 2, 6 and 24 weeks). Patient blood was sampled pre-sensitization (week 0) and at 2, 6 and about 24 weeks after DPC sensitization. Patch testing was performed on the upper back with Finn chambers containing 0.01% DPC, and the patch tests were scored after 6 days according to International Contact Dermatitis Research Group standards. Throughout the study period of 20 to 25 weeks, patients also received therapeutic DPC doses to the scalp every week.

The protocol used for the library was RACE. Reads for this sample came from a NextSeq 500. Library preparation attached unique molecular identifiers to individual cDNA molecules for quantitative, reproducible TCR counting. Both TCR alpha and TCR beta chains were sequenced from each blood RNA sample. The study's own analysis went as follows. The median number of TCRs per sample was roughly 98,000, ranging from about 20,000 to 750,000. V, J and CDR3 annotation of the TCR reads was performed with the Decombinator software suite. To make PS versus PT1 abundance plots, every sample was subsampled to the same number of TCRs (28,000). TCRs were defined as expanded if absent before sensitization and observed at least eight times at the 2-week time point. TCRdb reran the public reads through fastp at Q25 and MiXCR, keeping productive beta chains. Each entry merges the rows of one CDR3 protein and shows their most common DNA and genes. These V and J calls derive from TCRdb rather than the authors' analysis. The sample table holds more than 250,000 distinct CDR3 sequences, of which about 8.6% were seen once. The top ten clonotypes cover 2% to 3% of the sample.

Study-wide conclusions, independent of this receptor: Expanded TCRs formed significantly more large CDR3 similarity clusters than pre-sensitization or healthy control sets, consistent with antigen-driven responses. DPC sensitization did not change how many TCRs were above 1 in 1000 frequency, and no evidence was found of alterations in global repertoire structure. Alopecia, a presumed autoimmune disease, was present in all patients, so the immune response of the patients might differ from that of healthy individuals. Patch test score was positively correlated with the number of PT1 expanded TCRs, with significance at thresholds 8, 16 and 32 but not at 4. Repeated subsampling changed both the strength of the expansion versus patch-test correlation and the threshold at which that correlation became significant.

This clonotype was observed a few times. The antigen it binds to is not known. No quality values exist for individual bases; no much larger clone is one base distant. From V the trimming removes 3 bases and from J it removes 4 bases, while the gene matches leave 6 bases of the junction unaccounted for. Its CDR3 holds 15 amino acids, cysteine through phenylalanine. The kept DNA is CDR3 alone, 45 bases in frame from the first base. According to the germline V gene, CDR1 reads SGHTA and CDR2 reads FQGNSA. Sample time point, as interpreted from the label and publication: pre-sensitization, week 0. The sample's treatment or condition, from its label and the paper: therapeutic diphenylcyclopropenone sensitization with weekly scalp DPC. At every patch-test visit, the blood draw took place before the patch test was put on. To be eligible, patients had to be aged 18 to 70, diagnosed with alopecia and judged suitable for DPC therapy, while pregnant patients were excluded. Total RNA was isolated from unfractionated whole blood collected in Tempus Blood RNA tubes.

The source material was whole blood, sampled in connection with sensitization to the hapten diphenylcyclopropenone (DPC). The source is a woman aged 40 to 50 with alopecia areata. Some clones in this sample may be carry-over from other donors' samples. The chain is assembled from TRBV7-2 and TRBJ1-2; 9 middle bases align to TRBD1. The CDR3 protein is CASSLDRGPSYGYTF. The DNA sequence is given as TGTGCCAGCAGCTTGGACAGGGGCCCTTCCTATGGCTACACCTTC.